The rows below give T cell receptor beta chains drawn from one sample of a study of T cell repertoires in cytomegalovirus infection. MiXCR, applied by TCRdb to the reads, yields one record per CDR3 protein. The table shows 150,000 to 200,000 distinct CDR3 sequences, with roughly 30% occurring only once. Sequenced material: PBMCs. These receptors were obtained from a human donor in good health (CMV status not recorded). Some clones in this sample may be carry-over from other donors' samples. The CDR3 runs from the conserved cysteine through the conserved F or W. Not all rows give a size; the values are once, few, many and, for expanded clones, a class.

cdr3_aa,clone_size,v_call,cdr3_length
CSASDWRRDEQFF,-,TRBV20-1,13
CASSLSTGGNSPLHF,few,TRBV11-3,15
CASRLTGPYNEQFF,-,TRBV12-3/TRBV12-4,14
CASSFPGRTEAFF,few,TRBV12-3/TRBV12-4,13
CASSPYVWDRSGNNIYF,-,TRBV23-1,17
CASSVEGTEQEKLFF,-,TRBV6-5,15
CASSPEGGSGANVLTF,-,TRBV4-2,16
CSAQESIYEQYF,-,TRBV20-1,12
CSVSTGQGVNGNQPQHF,-,TRBV29-1,17
CASSPRTSGGAHYNEQFF,few,TRBV6-1,18
CASLTPDNYEQYF,few,TRBV28,13
CASSPAGGRRPNSPLHF,-,TRBV4-1,17
CASSLEISGEKLFF,many,TRBV7-2,14
CASGLGLGGETQYF,few,TRBV2,14
CATRYRDSNQPQHF,once,TRBV2,14
CSADPGRANYNEQFF,few,TRBV20-1,15
CASSQLGRGFYNEQFF,-,TRBV14,16
CASSLKTSGGPRYF,many,TRBV7-2,14
CSAPRGPSLRGTGGLFF,-,TRBV20-1,17
CSARVGGAAPDTQYF,-,TRBV20-1,15
CASSTRTGVNSPLHF,many,TRBV7-8,15
CASSDGPMTQYF,-,TRBV6-1,12
CASSFGTGLSYNEQFF,few,TRBV7-3,16
CASSPPHSGGAFF,-,TRBV18,13
CATSRDGWDRSYEQYF,-,TRBV15,16
CASSRTSGDYEQYF,-,TRBV7-3,14
CASSLQLLYGYTF,-,TRBV12-3/TRBV12-4,13
CASSDGGHMNTEAFF,few,TRBV2,15
CASSLQVPGTEAFF,few,TRBV7-9,14
CSAVTGTATYEQYF,once,TRBV20-1,14
CATHSRGWTEAFF,-,TRBV6-6,13
CASIQGKNYGYTF,-,TRBV23-1,13
CASSLPNRGLSGGYTF,few,TRBV7-2,16
CASRTPNEKLFF,many,TRBV7-2,12
CASSDLSSTEAFF,-,TRBV6-1,13
CASSSGGAQYF,few,TRBV7-2,11
CASSLGRSSYNSPLHF,few,TRBV5-1,16
CASSTTRQADTQYF,-,TRBV7-8,14
CASSLLERGTEAFF,few,TRBV5-1,14
CASSHPQDVYNEQFF,-,TRBV14,15
CASSESWQDYNEQFF,few,TRBV25-1,15
CASSYPTDRATEAFF,-,TRBV6-6,15
CASSPRPSTGPSNQPQHF,-,TRBV23-1,18
CASSPQGSGNTEAFF,-,TRBV18,15
CASSSVPYNSPLHF,few,TRBV7-6,14
CAISAGKETQYF,few,TRBV10-3,12
CARTTGGATYNEQFF,-,TRBV30,15
CASSLEWGGQETQYF,many,TRBV11-2,15